This T cell receptor (beta chain) derives from a study of T cell responses to AZD1222 COVID-19 vaccine. The repertoire was sequenced with immunoSEQ multiplex PCR; TCRdb's copy has only in-frame clones and lacks some. The sample includes approximately 100,000 clones, 80% to 90% of them seen just once. Germline V lookup: CDR1 MDHEN, CDR2 SYDVKM. Unmatched junction bases numbered 8, after V lost 0 bases and J lost 7 bases. The CDR3 runs to 15 residues. Sequenced material: peripheral blood, taken on day 0 of AZD1222 vaccination. This clonotype was sampled from an adult in good health. The genes are TRBV28 and TRBJ1-1; 7 bases fit TRBD1. CDR3 nucleotide sequence: TGTGCCAGCAGTTTATGGGCACAGGGGAGGGGTGAAGCTTTCTTT. Translating gives CASSLWAQGRGEAFF.